This TCR beta chain was recorded in a study of T cell responses to AZD1222 COVID-19 vaccine. Whole-study findings and limits: Only after the peak T cell response were repertoires sampled. Targets within unmutated variant regions were reportedly found for nearly half of spike-specific TCRs. Baseline seropositives among AZD1222 recipients totaled only six.

Libraries were prepared by immunoSEQ multiplex PCR; TCRdb keeps only in-frame clonotypes and omits some of them. The table records roughly 77,000 clones, roughly 90% of them present only once. About this clone itself: Its antigen is undetermined.

The germline gives CDR1 SGHTA, CDR2 FQGNSA. This CDR3 has 12 residues. The germline V and J ends were trimmed by 4 bases and 13 bases, with 14 bases remaining between them. The sequences come from peripheral blood, collected on day 0 of MenACWY control vaccination. V usage is TRBV7-2 and J usage is TRBJ2-1; TRBD2 might be the D (6 bases). This TCR derives from an adult in good health. The CDR3 reads CASSYPGTPQFF. The CDR3 DNA is TGTGCCAGCAGCTACCCCGGGACTCCTCAGTTCTTC.